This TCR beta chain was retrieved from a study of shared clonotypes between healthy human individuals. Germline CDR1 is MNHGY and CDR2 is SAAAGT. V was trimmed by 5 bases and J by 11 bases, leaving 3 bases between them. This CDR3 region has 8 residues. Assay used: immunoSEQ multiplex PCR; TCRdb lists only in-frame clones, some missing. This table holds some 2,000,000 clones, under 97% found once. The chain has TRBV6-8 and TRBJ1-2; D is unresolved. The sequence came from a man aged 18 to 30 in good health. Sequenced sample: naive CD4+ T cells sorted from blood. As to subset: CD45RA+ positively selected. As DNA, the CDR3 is TGTGCCAGCAGTAATTACACCTTC. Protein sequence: CASSNYTF.